The TCR beta chain described here comes from a study of T cells in Graves' hyperthyroidism and ophthalmopathy. Study-wide results and limits: Stable hyperthyroidism was separated from ophthalmopathy by a model based on 13 V-J features.

As concerns this clonotype: What it binds is unknown.

RNA transcripts served as the template for amplifying TCR beta CDR3 regions. When the TCR CDR3 underwent first-round RT-PCR, the HTBI primer set was used. TCRdb used MiXCR to reprocess the multiplex PCR reads, holding one entry per CDR3 protein. Found here are approximately 370,000 distinct CDR3 sequences, 15% of them singletons; the top ten hold approximately 32%. The specimen sequenced was blood. This sequence originates from a woman aged 30 to 39 with Graves' hyperthyroidism.

Here the CDR3 reads CASSVEGGRDTEAFF. In DNA, the CDR3 is TGTGCCAGCAGCGTAGAGGGGGGGAGGGACACTGAAGCTTTCTTT. This chain uses TRBV9 with TRBJ1-1; weak D call: TRBD1 (6 bases). V gave up 0 bases and J gave up 3 bases, with 12 bases separating them. This CDR3 has 15 amino acids. CDR1 and CDR2 (germline): SGDLS, YYNGEE.